The clone carrying this T cell receptor (beta chain) came up once. The sample is drawn from a study of blood T cell repertoires in COVID-19. Whole-study context: Whether acute or convalescent, the COVID-19 samples came from the United States, Italy and Spain.

Measured with immunoSEQ multiplex PCR; TCRdb has only the in-frame clones, and not every one. The profile covers about 350,000 clones, with 85% to 90% appearing a single time and under 6.5% taken by the ten largest. The germline V gene has CDR1 LGHDT and CDR2 YNNKEL (reference sequence). The junction had 7 bases not matched to a gene; V was cut back by 6 bases and J by 0 bases. The CDR3 runs 16 residues. Followed longitudinally, the Seattle patients had been enrolled during active infection. The receptor was isolated from a woman aged 50 to 60 with COVID-19, enrolled during active disease. The chain links TRBV3-1 (or the pseudogene TRBV3-2) to TRBJ2-1; 8 bases line up with TRBD2. Source material: peripheral blood. CDR3 bases: TGTGCCAGCAGACACCTAGCGGGTGGCTCCTACAATGAGCAGTTCTTC. Protein product: CASRHLAGGSYNEQFF.